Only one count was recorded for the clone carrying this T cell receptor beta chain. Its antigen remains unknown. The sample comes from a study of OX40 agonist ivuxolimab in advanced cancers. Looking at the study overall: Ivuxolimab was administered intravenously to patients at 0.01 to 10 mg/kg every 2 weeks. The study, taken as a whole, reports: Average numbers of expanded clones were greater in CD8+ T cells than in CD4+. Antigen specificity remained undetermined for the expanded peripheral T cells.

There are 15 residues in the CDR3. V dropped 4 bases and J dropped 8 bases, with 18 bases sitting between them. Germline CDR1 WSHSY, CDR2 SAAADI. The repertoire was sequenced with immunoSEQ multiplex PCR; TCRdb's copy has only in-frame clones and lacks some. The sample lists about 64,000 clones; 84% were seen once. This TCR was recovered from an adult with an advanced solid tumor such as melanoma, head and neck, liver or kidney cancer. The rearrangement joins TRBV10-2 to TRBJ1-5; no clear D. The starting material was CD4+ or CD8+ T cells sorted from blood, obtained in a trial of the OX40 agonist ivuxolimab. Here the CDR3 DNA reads TGCGCCAGCAGTGGGGTCAGTTTCGGTACTGAGCCCCAGCATTTT. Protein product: CASSGVSFGTEPQHF.